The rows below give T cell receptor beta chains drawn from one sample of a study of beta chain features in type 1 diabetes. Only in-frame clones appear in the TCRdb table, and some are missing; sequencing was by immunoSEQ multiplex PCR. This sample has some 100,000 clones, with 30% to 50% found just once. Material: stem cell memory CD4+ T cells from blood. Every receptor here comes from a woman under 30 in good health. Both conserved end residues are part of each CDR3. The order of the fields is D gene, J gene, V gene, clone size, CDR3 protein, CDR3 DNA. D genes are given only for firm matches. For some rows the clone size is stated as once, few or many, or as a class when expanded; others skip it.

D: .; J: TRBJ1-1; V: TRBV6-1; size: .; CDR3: CASSVTGEVALNTEAFF; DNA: TGTGCCAGCAGTGTGACAGGCGAGGTAGCCTTGAACACTGAAGCTTTCTTT
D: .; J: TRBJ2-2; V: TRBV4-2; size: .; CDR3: CASSQTRITGELFF; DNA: TGTGCCAGCAGCCAGACACGGATCACCGGGGAGCTGTTTTTT
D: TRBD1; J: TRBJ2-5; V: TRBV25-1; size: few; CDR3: CASSGVQGAGGTQYF; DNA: TGTGCCAGCAGTGGGGTACAGGGGGCCGGGGGGACCCAGTACTTC
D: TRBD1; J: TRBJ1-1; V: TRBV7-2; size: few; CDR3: CASSAAGGMNTEAFF; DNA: TGTGCCAGCAGCGCCGCAGGGGGAATGAACACTGAAGCTTTCTTT
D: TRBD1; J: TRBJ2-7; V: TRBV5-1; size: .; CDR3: CASSLRDRGLEQYF; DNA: TGCGCCAGCAGCCTCCGGGACAGGGGGCTTGAGCAGTACTTC
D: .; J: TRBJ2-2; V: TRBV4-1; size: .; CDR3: CASSQAPWEAGELFF; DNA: TGCGCCAGCAGCCAGGCCCCCTGGGAGGCCGGGGAGCTGTTTTTT
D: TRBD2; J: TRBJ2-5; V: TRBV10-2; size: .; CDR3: CASSELSGSFETQYF; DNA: TGCGCCAGCAGTGAGCTTAGCGGGAGTTTTGAGACCCAGTACTTC
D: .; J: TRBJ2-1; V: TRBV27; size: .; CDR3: CASSLMTGNYNEQFF; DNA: TGTGCCAGCAGTTTAATGACAGGAAACTACAATGAGCAGTTCTTC
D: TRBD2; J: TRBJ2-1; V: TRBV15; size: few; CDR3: CATSRDRAGGSNEQFF; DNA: TGTGCCACCAGCAGAGATCGGGCGGGAGGGAGCAATGAGCAGTTCTTC
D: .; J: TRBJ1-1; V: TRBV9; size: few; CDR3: CASSGQEHVYTEAFF; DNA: TGTGCCAGCAGCGGACAGGAGCACGTGTACACTGAAGCTTTCTTT
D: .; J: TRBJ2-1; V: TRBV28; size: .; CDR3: CASRGGHNEQFF; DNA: TGTGCCAGCAGGGGGGGGCACAATGAGCAGTTCTTC
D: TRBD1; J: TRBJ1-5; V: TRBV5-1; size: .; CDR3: CASSKGQGGQPQHF; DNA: TGCGCCAGCAGCAAAGGACAGGGGGGACAGCCCCAGCATTTT
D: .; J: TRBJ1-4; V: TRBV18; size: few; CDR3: CASSPYGTPEKLFF; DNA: TGTGCCAGCTCACCGTACGGGACTCCTGAAAAACTGTTTTTT
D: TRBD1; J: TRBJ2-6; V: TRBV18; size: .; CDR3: CASSPLQGVSSSGANVLTF; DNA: TGTGCCAGCTCACCACTACAGGGGGTGTCGAGCTCTGGGGCCAACGTCCTGACTTTC
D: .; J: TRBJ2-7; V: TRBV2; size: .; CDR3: CASSQEDGSYEQYF; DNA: TGTGCCAGCAGCCAAGAAGACGGGTCCTACGAGCAGTACTTC
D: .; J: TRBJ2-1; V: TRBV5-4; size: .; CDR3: CASRPPGGGSINEQFF; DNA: TGTGCCAGCCGTCCCCCTGGGGGCGGGAGCATAAATGAGCAGTTCTTC
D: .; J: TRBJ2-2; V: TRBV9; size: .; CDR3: CASSVDRGLTGELFF; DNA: TGTGCCAGCAGCGTAGATAGAGGTTTGACCGGGGAGCTGTTTTTT
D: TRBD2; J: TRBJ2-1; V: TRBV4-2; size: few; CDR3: CASSQGTSEYNEQFF; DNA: TGTGCCAGCAGCCAAGGGACTAGCGAGTACAATGAGCAGTTCTTC
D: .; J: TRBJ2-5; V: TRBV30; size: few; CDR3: CAWRIQGRKTQYF; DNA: TGTGCCTGGAGAATACAGGGGAGGAAGACCCAGTACTTC
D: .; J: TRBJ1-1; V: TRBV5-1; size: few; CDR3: CASRRGAGTEAFF; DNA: TGCGCCAGCAGACGGGGGGCTGGCACTGAAGCTTTCTTT
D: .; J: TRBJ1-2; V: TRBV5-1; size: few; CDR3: CASSLQRAFGYGYTF; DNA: TGCGCCAGCAGCTTACAGCGGGCTTTCGGCTATGGCTACACCTTC
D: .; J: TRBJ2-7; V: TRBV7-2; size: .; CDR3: CASSLVGLDEQYF; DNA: TGTGCCAGCAGCTTAGTTGGCCTCGACGAGCAGTACTTC
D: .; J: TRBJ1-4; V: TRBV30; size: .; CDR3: CAWSVNFIEKLFF; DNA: TGTGCCTGGAGTGTAAATTTTATTGAAAAACTGTTTTTT
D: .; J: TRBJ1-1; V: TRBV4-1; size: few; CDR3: CASSQDNPGLTEAFF; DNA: TGCGCCAGCAGCCAAGATAATCCAGGGTTAACTGAAGCTTTCTTT
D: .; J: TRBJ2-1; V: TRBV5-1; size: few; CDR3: CASSLAAPGSYNEQFF; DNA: TGCGCCAGCAGCTTGGCCGCTCCAGGCTCCTACAATGAGCAGTTCTTC
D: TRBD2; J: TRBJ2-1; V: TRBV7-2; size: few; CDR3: CASSSLAGSSYNEQFF; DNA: TGTGCCAGCAGCTCCTTAGCGGGAAGCTCCTACAATGAGCAGTTCTTC